This T cell receptor beta chain emerged from a study of shared clonotypes between healthy human individuals (dated by TCRdb to 2019 to 2021). Background for the entire study: A few men and a couple of women, aged 18 to 49 years, made up the cohort. For each donor, three plates each were used for CD4 naive and CD4 memory, two plates were used for CD8 naive, and one plate was used for CD8 memory. To estimate repertoire size and how much clonotypes are shared between individuals, the study performed deep sequencing of blood TCR repertoires from five healthy adults. To increase sequencing depth and limit assay-specific biases, TCR repertoire library preparation and sequencing were carried out by different laboratories using diverse techniques. Each donor's leukapheresis produced roughly between roughly 0.94 and 9.5 billion PBMCs. Overall results and qualifications from the work: Compared with non-shared clonotypes, clonotypes shared by all four sorted-subset donors had higher generation probabilities. Naive subsets generally had larger estimated clonotype richness than memory subsets did. Based on pairwise subsampling, the degree of clonotype sharing among donors was expected to be affected by sequencing depth. Across several donors, roughly 5% of naive CD4, roughly 3.5% of naive CD8, 2% to 2.5% of memory CD4, and approximately 0.42% of memory CD8 clonotypes were shared. Even with the large sequencing depth, rarefaction of the sorted-subset datasets indicated that sequencing was incomplete. The small number of donors limited the genetic and exposure-history diversity represented. Sampling was restricted to blood, and TCR repertoires in tissue are likely to differ from TCR repertoires in blood.

The donors were healthy, HIV-negative adults who had no recently reported acute infections or vaccinations. Only Caucasian adults living in Nashville, Tennessee, USA were represented among the donors. CD4+ T cells were enriched through magnetic negative selection, after which naive cells were positively selected on CD45RA and the remaining negative fraction served as the memory subset. After blood collection by leukapheresis, PBMCs were isolated using Ficoll-Histopaque density gradient centrifugation and then cryopreserved in the vapor phase of liquid nitrogen. Purity and quantity of every magnetically sorted T cell population were checked by analytical flow cytometry. Genomic DNA was isolated from every sorted fraction and measured by UV absorbance on a Nanodrop 2000c. Concerning this clone itself: No antigen is known for it. No base-level quality is on record; no much larger clone is a single base apart.

After removal of 5 bases from V and 3 bases from J, the junction retains 3 bases not matched to a gene. The CDR3 spans 16 residues, from the cysteine through the phenylalanine. Of all the DNA, just the CDR3 is kept, 48 bases in frame from base 1. The CDR1 and CDR2 encoded by the germline V gene are SGHTA and FQGTGA. Using the deep immunoSEQ assay, multiplex PCR amplified TCR CDR3 regions from genomic DNA. Extracted genomic DNA from each cell subset was distributed evenly across all wells of several immunoSEQ 96-well plates, and each plate was treated as a replicate. For sorted subsets, each replicate PCR was loaded with about 0.2 ug genomic DNA, equivalent to 30,000 to 35,000 T cell genomes. Purified libraries were measured with a Qubit 3.0 fluorometer, size-checked on a Bioanalyzer 2100, and measured again with the KAPA Library Quantification kit. A separate single-read 150-cycle Illumina NextSeq 550 flow cell was used to sequence each immunoSEQ 96-well plate. The study's own analysis went as follows. Because only junctional sequences without quality scores were contained in the immunoSEQ output, filtering matching that applied to full-length reads could not be performed. Sequences were annotated with PyIR, a Python wrapper for IgBLAST v1.9, using IMGT germline references to assign V/J genes and CDR3. Reads were filtered out if the reads had weak V/J assignments (E-value above 1e-6), no CDR3, stop codons, out-of-frame junctions, or ambiguous translated residues. A V3J clonotype was defined by an identical inferred V gene, J gene, and CDR3 amino acid sequence. The percentage overlap between two repertoires was calculated by dividing the number of shared unique clonotypes by the size of the smaller repertoire. Repertoire richness was assessed with RTK rarefaction, the Chao1 estimator, and Recon v2.1 estimates of unobserved clonotypes. OLGA was used to compute generation probabilities for all TCRbeta clonotypes that the gDNA method yielded from a few donors. The source is immuneACCESS, and TCRdb retained only in-frame sequences with V and J called. Part of the clones is not carried over; for the studies checked, unresolved V genes explain less than half of this, and the remainder is unexplained. That table is the source of V, J and clone size, and D and trimming were worked out from the DNA. This sample has a few million clones in its table, and approximately 93% of those were observed once. The top ten constitute 0.39% of the sample.

The source of this sequence is a man aged 18 to 29 in good health. Some clones in this sample may be carry-over from other donors' samples. The sample consisted of naive CD4+ T cells from PBMCs. The meaning of the sample's cell subset or site label: CD45RA+ positively selected. The sequence is built from TRBV7-3 and TRBJ2-2; TRBD2 aligns with 13 central bases. The CDR3 loop reads CASSPTSGRDTGELFF. The nucleotide sequence reads as follows: TGTGCCAGCAGCCCTACTAGCGGGAGGGACACCGGGGAGCTGTTTTTT.